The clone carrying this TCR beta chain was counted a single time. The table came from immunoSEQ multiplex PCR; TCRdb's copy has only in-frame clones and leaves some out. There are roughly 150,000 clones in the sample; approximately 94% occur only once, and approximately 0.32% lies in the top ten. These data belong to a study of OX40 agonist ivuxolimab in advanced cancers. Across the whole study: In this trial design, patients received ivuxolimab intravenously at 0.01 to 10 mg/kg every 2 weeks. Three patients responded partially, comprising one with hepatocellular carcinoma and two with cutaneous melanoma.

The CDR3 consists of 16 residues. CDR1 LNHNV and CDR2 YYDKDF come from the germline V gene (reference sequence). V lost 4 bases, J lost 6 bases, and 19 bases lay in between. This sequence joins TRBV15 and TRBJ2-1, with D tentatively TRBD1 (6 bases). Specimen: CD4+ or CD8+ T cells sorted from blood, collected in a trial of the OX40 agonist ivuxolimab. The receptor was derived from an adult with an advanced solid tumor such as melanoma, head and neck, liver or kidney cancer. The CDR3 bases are TGTGCCACCAGCAAAAGAGGGGGTCCGACGGCCAATGAGCAGTTCTTC. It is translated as CATSKRGGPTANEQFF.